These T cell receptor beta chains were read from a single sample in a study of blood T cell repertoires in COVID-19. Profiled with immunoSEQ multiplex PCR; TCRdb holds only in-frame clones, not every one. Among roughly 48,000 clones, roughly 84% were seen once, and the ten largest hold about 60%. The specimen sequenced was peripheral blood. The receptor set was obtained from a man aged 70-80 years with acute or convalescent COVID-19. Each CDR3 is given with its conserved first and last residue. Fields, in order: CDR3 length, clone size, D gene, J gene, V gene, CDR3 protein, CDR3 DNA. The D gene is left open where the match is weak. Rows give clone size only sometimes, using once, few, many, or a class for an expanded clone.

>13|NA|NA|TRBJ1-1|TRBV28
CASSLRRGTEAFF
TGTGCCAGCAGTTTAAGACGGGGCACTGAAGCTTTCTTT
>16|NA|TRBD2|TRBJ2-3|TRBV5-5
CASTPGFSGSADTQYF
TGTGCCAGCACCCCCGGGTTTAGCGGGAGTGCAGATACGCAGTATTTT
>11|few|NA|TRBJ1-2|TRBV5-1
CASSFGYGYTF
TGCGCCAGCAGCTTCGGGTATGGCTACACCTTC
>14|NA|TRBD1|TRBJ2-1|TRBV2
CATEGTGDYNEQFF
TGTGCCACCGAAGGGACAGGGGACTACAATGAGCAGTTCTTC
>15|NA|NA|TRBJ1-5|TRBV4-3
CASSQDTGVEQPQHF
TGCGCCAGCAGCCAAGATACCGGGGTAGAGCAGCCCCAGCATTTT
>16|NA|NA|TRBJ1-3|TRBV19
CASSMEDSYAGNTIYF
TGTGCCAGTAGTATGGAAGACAGTTATGCAGGAAACACCATATATTTT
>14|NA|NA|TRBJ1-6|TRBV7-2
CASSSRQSNSPLHF
TGTGCCAGCAGCTCACGACAGTCTAATTCACCCCTCCACTTT
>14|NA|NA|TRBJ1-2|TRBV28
CASSLFGTNYGYTF
TGTGCCAGCAGTTTATTTGGCACTAACTATGGCTACACCTTC
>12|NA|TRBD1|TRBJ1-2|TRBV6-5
CASSRDRDGYTF
TGTGCCAGCAGCCGGGACAGGGACGGCTACACCTTC
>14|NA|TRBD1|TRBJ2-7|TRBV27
CASSARQGPYEQYF
TGTGCCAGCAGTGCTCGACAGGGACCCTACGAGCAGTACTTC
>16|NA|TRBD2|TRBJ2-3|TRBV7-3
CASSLVAGGPKDTQYF
TGTGCCAGCAGCCTGGTAGCGGGAGGGCCAAAAGATACGCAGTATTTT
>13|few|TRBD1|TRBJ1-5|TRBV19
CATKDRRNQPQHF
TGTGCCACCAAGGACAGGAGGAATCAGCCCCAGCATTTT
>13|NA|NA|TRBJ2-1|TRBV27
CASSLAQANEQFF
TGTGCCAGCAGTTTGGCACAGGCTAATGAGCAGTTCTTC
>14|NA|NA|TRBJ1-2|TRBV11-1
CASSPTGANYGYTF
TGTGCCAGCAGCCCGACAGGAGCTAACTATGGCTACACCTTC
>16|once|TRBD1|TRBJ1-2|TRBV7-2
CASSLGQGASMYGYTF
TGTGCCAGCAGCCTAGGACAGGGGGCATCCATGTATGGCTACACCTTC
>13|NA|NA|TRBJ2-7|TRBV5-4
CASSSDRSYEQYF
TGTGCCAGCAGCTCGGACAGATCCTACGAGCAGTACTTC